The next 27 T cell receptor beta chains were all read from a single sample in a study of Ad26.COV2.S vaccination and SARS-CoV-2 variants. The sample's treatment: approximately 18 received Ad26.COV2.S at low or high dose, single or two shots; 5 received placebo; per-sample allocation not given. Repertoires come from day 63 after the first vaccine or placebo injection. Profiling relied on immunoSEQ multiplex PCR, and the TCRdb table lists in-frame clones only, not all of them. The table records about 400,000 clones, roughly 90% of them present only once. The sample here was peripheral blood, taken in a trial of Ad26.COV2.S vaccine versus placebo. The receptors were sampled from a person aged 18-60 years who received the Ad26.COV2.S COVID-19 vaccine or a placebo.

A note on this clone: Other DNA variants within this sample encode the same CDR3. The chain carries TRBV6-2 or TRBV6-3 and TRBJ2-7, with D perhaps TRBD1 (6 bases). Trimming stripped 3 bases from V and 2 bases from J, with 11 bases between. This CDR3 has 14 amino acids. The germline V gene encodes CDR1 MNHEY and CDR2 SVGEGT. CDR3 coding DNA: TGTGCCAGCAGTTATAGCAGGGGCACCTACGAGCAGTACTTC. Its protein is CASSYSRGTYEQYF.

This clone was seen once. Germline is not matched at one junction end, which may reflect a read error. The V and J genes are TRBV6-1 and TRBJ2-7; D tentatively fits TRBD1 or TRBD2 (5 bases each). Per the germline V gene, CDR1 is MNHNS and CDR2 is SASEGT. CDR3 length equals 14 residues. CDR3 DNA sequence: TGTGCCAGCAGTGATGGGGGTGGGTCCTTCGAGCAGTACTTC. It is translated as CASSDGGGSFEQYF.

V usage is TRBV11-3 and J usage is TRBJ1-6; TRBD1 agrees at 9 bases. Germline CDR1 SGHNT, CDR2 YENEEA. V trimming: 3 bases; J trimming: 14 bases; junction bases outside the gene matches: 8. The CDR3 contains 14 residues. The CDR3 DNA follows: TGTGCCAGCAGCTTGATGGGACAGGGTTATTCCCTCCACTTT. Its translation: CASSLMGQGYSLHF. Together with reference TRBV11-3 and TRBJ1-6, the CDR3 gives the full variable domain: EAGVVQSPRYKIIEKKQPVAFWCNPISGHNTLYWYLQNLGQGPELLIRYENEEAVDDSQLPKDRFSAERLKGVDSTLKIQPAELGDSAVYLCASSLMGQGYSLHFGNGTRLTVT.

Details on this clone: The sample carries other DNA sequences with the same CDR3. The chain recombines TRBV10-3 with TRBJ2-2, with a possible D match to TRBD1 (6 bases). Germline V lookup: CDR1 ENHRY, CDR2 SYGVKD. The CDR3 is 14 residues long. V gave up 3 bases and J gave up 3 bases, with 8 bases separating them. The CDR3: CAISEYRDTGELFF. CDR3 nucleotide sequence: TGTGCCATCAGTGAATACAGGGACACCGGGGAGCTGTTTTTT.

The table lists this clone with a few counts. The genes are TRBV6-2 or TRBV6-3 and TRBJ2-2; 8 nucleotides line up with TRBD1. Trimming cost V 6 bases and J 7 bases; bases outside gene matches: 10. CDR1 and CDR2 (germline): MNHEY, SVGEGT. This CDR3 is 15 amino acids long. This chain's CDR3 is CASSSGQGVFGELFF. Written as DNA, the CDR3 is TGTGCCAGCAGCTCCGGACAGGGAGTCTTCGGGGAGCTGTTTTTT.

The CDR3 nucleotides are TGCAGCGTTGAAGATCGTAACTGGGGGCTCAATGAGCAGTTCTTC. It codes for CSVEDRNWGLNEQFF. The chain carries TRBV29-1 and TRBJ2-1; TRBD1 is a possible D gene (6 bases). Per germline, CDR1 SQVTM and CDR2 ANQGSEA. The CDR3 sequence is 15 residues long. The V end lost 0 bases, the J end lost 6 bases, and 15 bases lay between the germline ends.

The chain links TRBV6-6 to TRBJ1-3; no definite D call. With 0 bases removed from V and 2 bases from J, the gap between germline ends came to 8 bases. Germline values: CDR1 MNHNY, CDR2 SVGAGI (reference sequence). This CDR3 spans 15 amino acids. For the CDR3, the DNA is TGTGCCAGCAGTTACTCGTCCAGAACTGGAAACACCATATATTTT. Translated: CASSYSSRTGNTIYF.

This clone has only one observation. The chain is built from TRBV2 and TRBJ2-2; D is tentatively TRBD1 or TRBD2 (5 bases each). The CDR3 sequence is 12 residues long. Looked up from germline, CDR1 is SNHLY and CDR2 is FYNNEI. As DNA, the CDR3 is TGTGCAGGGACCATCAACACCGGGGAGCTGTTTTTT. Translation gives CAGTINTGELFF.

The chain is built from TRBV28 and TRBJ1-5, with a possible D match to TRBD1 (5 bases). The V end lost 5 bases, the J end lost 1 base, and 12 bases lay between the germline ends. The CDR3 totals 15 residues. Germline CDR1 reads MDHEN; CDR2 reads SYDVKM. The CDR3: CASSPGGLSNQPQHF. CDR3 nucleotides: TGTGCCAGCAGTCCCGGGGGACTAAGCAATCAGCCCCAGCATTTT.

The rearrangement uses TRBV6-2 or TRBV6-3 and TRBJ2-7; D call uncertain. The CDR3 runs 14 residues. Trimming left V 7 bases short and J 1 base short, with 14 bases between. CDR1 and CDR2 from the germline V gene are MNHEY and SVGEGT. CDR3 bases: TGTGCCAGCACCCCTCCCATGAGGTCCTACGAGCAGTACTTC. Translating it yields CASTPPMRSYEQYF.

The chain recombines TRBV4-3 with TRBJ1-1, with D possibly TRBD1 on 6 matching bases. This CDR3 contains 16 residues. Germline assignment: CDR1 LGHNA and CDR2 YSLEER. Trimming pared 0 bases from V and 3 bases from J, leaving 14 bases between. The CDR3 DNA sequence: TGCGCCAGCAGCCAAGATCTAGGGGGAGGGTACACTGAAGCTTTCTTT. This codes for CASSQDLGGGYTEAFF.

The rearrangement links TRBV4-1 to TRBJ2-5; TRBD2 matches at 9 bases. After removal of 1 base from V and 4 bases from J, the junction contained 10 bases not matched to a gene. The CDR3 loop spans 17 amino acids. In germline, CDR1 is MGHRA, CDR2 YSYEKL. CDR3 coding DNA: TGCGCCAGCAGCCAAGTCACAGGCGAGCGGGGGGCAGAGACCCAGTACTTC. Translation: CASSQVTGERGAETQYF.

The genes are TRBV3-1 (or the pseudogene TRBV3-2) and TRBJ2-5; D is uncertain. This CDR3 has 15 amino acids. Between the trimmed V and J ends, which lost 1 base and 7 bases, there was a span of 16 bases. The V gene's germline CDR1 is LGHDT and CDR2 YNNKEL (reference sequence). CDR3 bases: TGTGCCAGCAGCCAAGGGCCCCCACCCAGCGTGACCCAGTACTTC. As protein: CASSQGPPPSVTQYF.

The rearrangement links TRBV28 to TRBJ2-3; no clear D gene. The CDR3 runs 13 residues. CDR1 and CDR2 (germline): MDHEN, SYDVKM. V lost 8 bases and J lost 0, with 9 bases in between. The CDR3 DNA reads TGTGCCAGCCACACCCCCAGCACAGATACGCAGTATTTT. It specifies CASHTPSTDTQYF.

This clone was found once. The chain joins TRBV19 to TRBJ2-7; no reliable D call. Trimming took off 3 bases at V and 5 bases at J, with 11 bases between the two ends. The CDR3 is 13 amino acids. The germline V gene encodes CDR1 LNHDA and CDR2 SQIVND (reference sequence). The DNA of the CDR3 is TGTGCCAGTAGTATGACCAGTGCCCACGAGCAGTACTTC. It codes for CASSMTSAHEQYF.

The V call is TRBV7-2, the J call TRBJ1-4; unclear D gene. There are 12 residues in the CDR3. Trimming removed 5 bases at V and 3 bases at J, with 4 bases between. Germline assignment: CDR1 SGHTA and CDR2 FQGNSA. The CDR3 DNA reads as TGTGCCAGCAGCCGGCCTAATGAAAAACTGTTTTTT. Translated: CASSRPNEKLFF.

The chain joins TRBV12-3 or TRBV12-4 to TRBJ2-5, with unresolved D. Trimming cost V 3 bases and J 2 bases, with 7 bases left between them. There are 13 residues in the CDR3. The CDR3 sequence is CASSFLAQETQYF. The CDR3 DNA reads as TGTGCCAGCAGTTTTTTGGCACAAGAGACCCAGTACTTC.

This clone was counted between two and nine times. As DNA, the CDR3 is TGTGCCAGCAGCCTACGGAACACTGAAGCTTTCTTT. Translating gives CASSLRNTEAFF. The V call is TRBV3-1 (or the pseudogene TRBV3-2), the J call TRBJ1-1; D uncertain. There are 12 residues in the CDR3. Between the trimmed V and J ends, which lost 4 bases and 1 base, there was a span of 4 bases. In germline, CDR1 is LGHDT, CDR2 YNNKEL (reference sequence).

The gene calls are TRBV11-2 and TRBJ1-1; perhaps TRBD1 as D (5 bases). Trimming took 1 base from V and 4 from J, leaving 13 bases between them. The CDR3 covers 15 residues. CDR1 is SGHAT, CDR2 FQNNGV, per germline. The CDR3: CASSLVGGSITEAFF. As DNA, the CDR3 is TGTGCCAGCAGCTTAGTCGGGGGGAGTATCACTGAAGCTTTCTTT.

J is TRBJ1-2 and V is TRBV28; D not resolved. CDR3 size: 13 residues. Deletions cut 3 bases from V and 3 bases from J, with 8 bases between. CDR1 is MDHEN, CDR2 SYDVKM, per germline. CDR3 DNA: TGTGCCAGCAGTTTTGCAGTCTACTATGGCTACACCTTC. Its translation is CASSFAVYYGYTF.

This chain connects TRBV18 to TRBJ1-1; D call uncertain. The CDR3 length is 12 residues. The V end was cut by 3 bases, the J end by 6 bases, with 8 bases between. Germline V gene data show CDR1 as KGHSH and CDR2 as LQKENI. The CDR3 protein is CASSPLGAEAFF. The CDR3 DNA reads as TGTGCCAGCTCACCCCTCGGGGCTGAAGCTTTCTTT. Looking up the rest from reference TRBV18 and TRBJ1-1 gives the full variable domain: NAGVMQNPRHLVRRRGQEARLRCSPMKGHSHVYWYRQLPEEGLKFMVYLQKENIIDESGMPKERFSAEFPKEGPSILRIQQVVRGDSAAYFCASSPLGAEAFFGQGTRLTVV.

The sample holds one count of this clone. This chain uses TRBV28 with TRBJ2-7; no firm D call. The CDR3 covers 12 residues. Trimming took 3 bases from V and 6 from J, leaving 9 bases between them. The germline gives CDR1 MDHEN, CDR2 SYDVKM. The CDR3 DNA follows: TGTGCCAGCAGTTTTGGGGTTCTCGAGCAGTACTTC. It yields the protein CASSFGVLEQYF.

V gene TRBV28 combines with J gene TRBJ1-6, with 10 bases fitting TRBD1. The ends lost 10 bases at V and 4 bases at J; junction bases unmatched: 10. CDR3 size: 16 residues. The V gene's germline CDR1 is MDHEN and CDR2 SYDVKM. The CDR3 region has the DNA TGTGCCATCCAGGGGGGGACAGGGGTTTATAATTCACCCCTCCACTTT. This gives the protein CAIQGGTGVYNSPLHF.

V usage is TRBV9 and J usage is TRBJ1-4; a weak D match, TRBD1 (5 bases). Trimming removed 0 bases at V and 8 bases at J, with 20 bases between. The germline V gene encodes CDR1 SGDLS and CDR2 YYNGEE. The CDR3 extends over 17 amino acids. Here the CDR3 DNA reads TGTGCCAGCAGCGTAGAAGGGACCCCAGTACCGGGGGAAAAACTGTTTTTT. It is translated as CASSVEGTPVPGEKLFF.

The chain employs TRBV7-2 and TRBJ2-3; 7 bases align to TRBD2. J gave up 2 bases and V 2 bases, and 16 bases lay outside the gene matches. Germline values: CDR1 SGHTA, CDR2 FQGNSA. CDR3 length: 19 amino acids. In DNA form, the CDR3 reads TGTGCCAGCAGCTTATCGGCTTTCGAAAGCGGGGTCTTCACAGATACGCAGTATTTT. This translates into CASSLSAFESGVFTDTQYF.

This clone showed up just a few times. The chain employs TRBV7-9 and TRBJ1-4; a weak D match, TRBD1 (5 bases). The V gene's germline CDR1 is SEHNR and CDR2 FQNEAQ (reference sequence). This CDR3 has 15 residues. With 6 bases removed from V and 5 bases from J, the gap between germline ends came to 16 bases. The CDR3 nucleotides read TGTGCCAGCAGAAGAGCCGGGGCAGAAAATGAAAAACTGTTTTTT. Translated, it gives CASRRAGAENEKLFF. The whole variable domain, remainder taken from reference TRBV7-9 and TRBJ1-4, is DTGVSQNPRHKITKRGQNVTFRCDPISEHNRLYWYRQTLGQGPEFLTYFQNEAQLEKSRLLSDRFSAERPKGSFSTLEIQRTEQGDSAMYLCASRRAGAENEKLFFGSGTQLSVL.

This chain joins TRBV9 and TRBJ2-7, with D maybe TRBD2 (5 bases). CDR1 SGDLS and CDR2 YYNGEE come from the germline V gene. V lost 4 bases, J lost 2 bases, and 13 bases lay in between. This CDR3 has 14 residues. CDR3 bases: TGTGCCAGCAGCCCCCGGACGGGAACCTACGAGCAGTACTTC. The encoded protein is CASSPRTGTYEQYF. Variable domain in full (rest from reference TRBV9 and TRBJ2-7): DSGVTQTPKHLITATGQRVTLRCSPRSGDLSVYWYQQSLDQGLQFLIQYYNGEERAKGNILERFSAQQFPDLHSELNLSSLELGDSALYFCASSPRTGTYEQYFGPGTRLTVT.